This T cell receptor (beta chain) was sequenced in a study of T-cell reconstitution after alpha-beta-depleted transplantation in children. Points on this clonotype: What it recognizes is unknown. A much larger clone differs by one base, so this may be a read error.

Library preparation (for TCRbeta) was performed with unique molecular identifiers. TCRdb independently ran MiXCR on the PCR reads; one entry per CDR3 protein. The sample comprises over 450,000 distinct CDR3 sequences, over 9.5% of which are singletons, and about 2% rests with the top ten. V dropped 5 bases and J dropped 5 bases, with 13 bases sitting between them. CDR3 length: 13 residues. Germline V gene sequence: CDR1 SEHNR, CDR2 FQNEAQ (reference sequence). Whole-study findings and limits: T cells produced anew were the main source of T-cell counts and diversity one year after transplant. It was surviving recipient T cells and thymic progenitors that gave some patients high TCRbeta diversity at day 60. Approximately two months post-transplant, alpha-beta T cells reportedly originated from several hundred expanded graft clones.

V usage is TRBV7-9 and J usage is TRBJ2-7, with D perhaps TRBD2 (5 bases). Sequenced material: PBMCs, taken before TCRalphabeta/CD19-depleted stem cell transplant. The receptor comes from a child aged 2 to 10 with inherited bone marrow failure, due to receive a stem cell transplant. In nucleotides, the CDR3 is TGTGCCAGCAGCCCGAGGAGGACGGACGAGCAGTACTTC. This sequence encodes CASSPRRTDEQYF.